This TCR beta chain stems from a study of shared clonotypes between healthy human individuals. General study results and limits: Blood was the only sampled material, and tissue repertoires likely differ. Naive CD4 clonotypes were shared across a handful of donors at 4.5% to 6.5%.

Remarks on this clone: No antigen is known for it.

V trimming: 4 bases; J trimming: 7 bases; junction bases outside the gene matches: 7. The CDR3 consists of 14 residues. Germline CDR1 is MGHDK and CDR2 is SYGVNS. Produced via immunoSEQ multiplex PCR; TCRdb's table is partial and in-frame only. The data show 2 million to 2.5 million clones, approximately 93% seen once. All donors qualified as healthy HIV-negative adults and had experienced no recent acute infections or vaccinations. It was into CD45RA+ naive and CD45RA-negative memory subsets that the CD4+ cells were split. The sequenced sample was naive CD4+ T cells from PBMCs. Described subset: CD45RA+ positively selected. The sequence derives from a man in his late teens or twenties in good health. Some clones in this sample may be carry-over from other donors' samples. J is TRBJ2-5 and V is TRBV25-1, with 9 nucleotides matching TRBD2. This chain's CDR3 is CASSVAGGPGTQYF. The CDR3 DNA sequence: TGTGCCAGCAGTGTCGCGGGAGGGCCGGGGACCCAGTACTTC.